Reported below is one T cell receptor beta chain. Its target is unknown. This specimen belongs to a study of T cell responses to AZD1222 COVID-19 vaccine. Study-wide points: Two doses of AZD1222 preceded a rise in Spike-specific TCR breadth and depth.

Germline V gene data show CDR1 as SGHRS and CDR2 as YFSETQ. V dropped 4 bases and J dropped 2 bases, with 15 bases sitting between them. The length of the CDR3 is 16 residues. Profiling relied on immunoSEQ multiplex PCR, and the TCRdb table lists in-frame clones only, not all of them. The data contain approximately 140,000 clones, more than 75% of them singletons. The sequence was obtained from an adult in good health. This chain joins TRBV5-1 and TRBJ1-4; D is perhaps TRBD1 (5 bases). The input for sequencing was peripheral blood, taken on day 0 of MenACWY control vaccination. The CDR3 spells CASSPGPGRTNEKLFF. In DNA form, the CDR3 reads TGCGCCAGCAGCCCGGGACCCGGCCGGACTAATGAAAAACTGTTTTTT.